The present TCR beta chain was sequenced within a study of shared clonotypes between healthy human individuals. The ends were cut back, 4 bases at V and 8 bases at J, with 11 bases in the middle. CDR3 length: 13 residues. Germline values: CDR1 SEHNR, CDR2 FQNEAQ (reference sequence). In the original workflow: Filtering differed for immunoSEQ, which gave only junction sequences without quality scores. The protocol was immunoSEQ multiplex PCR, while the TCRdb copy is restricted to in-frame clones and leaves out a portion. V and J calls and clone size come straight from that table; D and trimming were deduced from the DNA. The repertoire consists of roughly 2,500,000 clones, with roughly 93% occurring once and the leading ten covering 0.36%.

The TCR was taken from a man in his late teens or twenties in good health. Some clones in this sample may be carry-over from other donors' samples. The specimen sequenced was naive CD4+ T cells from PBMCs. Subset meaning: CD45RA+ positively selected. The V gene is TRBV7-9, the J gene TRBJ1-4, with D unresolved. CDR3 in DNA: TGTGCCAGCAGCTCCTACACGGGAGAAAAACTGTTTTTT. Encoded protein: CASSSYTGEKLFF.